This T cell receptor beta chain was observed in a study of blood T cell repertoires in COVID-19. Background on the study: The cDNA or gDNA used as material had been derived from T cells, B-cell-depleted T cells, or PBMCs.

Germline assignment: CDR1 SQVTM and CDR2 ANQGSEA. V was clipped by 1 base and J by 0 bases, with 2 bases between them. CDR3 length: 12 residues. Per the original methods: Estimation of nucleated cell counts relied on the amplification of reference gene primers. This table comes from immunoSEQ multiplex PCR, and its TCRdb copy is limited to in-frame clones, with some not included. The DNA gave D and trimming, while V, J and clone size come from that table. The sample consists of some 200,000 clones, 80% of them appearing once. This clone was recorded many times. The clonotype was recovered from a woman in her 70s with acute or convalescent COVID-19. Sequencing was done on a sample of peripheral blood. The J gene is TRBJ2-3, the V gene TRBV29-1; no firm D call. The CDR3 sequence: CSVEASTDTQYF. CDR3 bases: TGCAGCGTTGAAGCTAGCACAGATACGCAGTATTTT.